This TCR beta chain was identified during a study of cytomegalovirus exposure and HLA in healthy donors. PCR employed 60 Vbeta and 13 Jbeta primers. Measured with immunoSEQ multiplex PCR; TCRdb has only the in-frame clones, and not every one. The repertoire holds under 200,000 clones, with roughly 73% as singletons. This clone has just a few counts. What it binds is unknown. Findings of the study overall: Some V segments, including TRBV6-2 and TRBV6-3, were excluded as indistinguishable. Most TCR beta V segments were productive about 90% or about 30% of the time in an earlier analysis.

Every donor was a healthy person donating bone marrow. V was pared by 4 bases and J by 1 base, with 5 bases of the junction left unmatched. The CDR3 has 15 amino acids. Germline CDR1 is MNHNS and CDR2 is SASEGT. The clonotype comes from a female donor in good health and CMV-seronegative. Sequenced input: PBMCs. This rearrangement joins TRBV6-1 to TRBJ2-5; the match to TRBD2 covers 8 bases. The CDR3 reads CASSVLAAGQETQYF. The CDR3 DNA reads as TGTGCCAGCAGTGTACTAGCGGCCGGCCAAGAGACCCAGTACTTC.